The sequence of this T cell receptor (beta chain) was determined in a study of OX40 agonist ivuxolimab in advanced cancers. Study details: Every 2 weeks, ivuxolimab was infused into the patients intravenously at between 0.01 and 10 mg/kg. Three patients showed partial responses: one hepatocellular carcinoma and two cutaneous melanoma cases.

There are 16 residues in the CDR3. The germline gives CDR1 KGHSH, CDR2 LQKENI. The junction had 6 bases not matched to a gene; V was cut back by 1 base and J by 0 bases. This clone came up once. Its specificity is not known. TCRdb's table, derived via immunoSEQ multiplex PCR, lists solely in-frame clones and lacks some. The sample lists roughly 90,000 clones, approximately 90% occurring once. Overall study findings and caveats: The CD4+ and CD8+ T cells in the blood had expanded clonally by week 6 at 0.1 to 3.0 mg/kg.

Sequencing was performed on CD4+ or CD8+ T cells sorted from blood, taken in a trial of the OX40 agonist ivuxolimab. The rearrangement uses TRBV18 and TRBJ2-7; 7 bases align to TRBD1. The source is an adult with an advanced solid tumor such as melanoma, head and neck, liver or kidney cancer. This chain's CDR3 is CASSPLPGGSSYEQYF. CDR3 in DNA: TGTGCCAGCTCACCACTTCCAGGGGGAAGCTCCTACGAGCAGTACTTC.